The present TCR beta chain was sequenced within a study of T cell responses to AZD1222 COVID-19 vaccine. Across the study: Investigators merged groups given second doses at roughly 4 or roughly 12 weeks. Regarding the study as a whole: Clonal diversity was possibly underestimated; the donors were predominantly white British and more often female. Spike-specific TCR repertoires showed rising breadth and depth after two AZD1222 doses. Samples come after the peak T cell response, not at day 14.

Of note for this clone: Its target is unknown.

TCRdb's table, derived via immunoSEQ multiplex PCR, lists solely in-frame clones and lacks some. The sample carries some 160,000 clones, roughly 93% recorded once. The CDR3 runs to 15 residues. From germline, CDR1 is LNHDA and CDR2 SQIVND (reference sequence). Trimming cost V 5 bases and J 4 bases, with 17 bases left between them. J is TRBJ1-1 and V is TRBV19; D might be TRBD1 (6 bases). The receptor was derived from an adult in good health. Material: peripheral blood, obtained on day 0 of AZD1222 vaccination. The CDR3 here is CASSALGGGGTEAFF. DNA of the CDR3: TGTGCCAGTAGTGCCCTCGGGGGAGGGGGCACTGAAGCTTTCTTT.